Each of the 27 T cell receptor beta chains below was sequenced from the same sample in a study of blood T cells in healthy people across ages (dated by TCRdb to the mid-2010s). The library was built by means of 5' RACE. The sample was run on an Illumina HiSeq 2500. A second PCR of 7 to 11 cycles was performed with a sample-barcoded 5' primer and a J-beta primer mix. TCRdb trimmed public reads at Q25 via fastp, called clones via MiXCR and kept in-frame beta chains. Records with the same CDR3 protein are collapsed into one entry carrying the most frequent genes and DNA. In this sample the table shows about 720,000 distinct CDR3 sequences, 22% of which occur a single time. Under 25% of the sample is in the top ten clones. Sequenced input: blood. The receptors shown here come from a man between 70 and 80 years old in good health.

The chain links TRBV29-1 to TRBJ2-1; no definite D call. The CDR3 covers 15 residues. Trimming pared 8 bases from V and 0 bases from J, leaving 17 bases between. Looked up from germline, CDR1 is SQVTM and CDR2 is ANQGSEA. CDR3 protein: CSTVGSDSSYNEQFF. CDR3 nucleotide sequence: TGCAGCACGGTTGGATCAGATAGCTCCTACAATGAGCAGTTCTTC.

V gene TRBV4-1 combines with J gene TRBJ2-3; D is unresolved. With 1 base removed from V and 0 bases from J, the gap between germline ends came to 11 bases. CDR1 and CDR2 (germline): MGHRA, YSYEKL. The CDR3 runs to 16 residues. The CDR3 sequence: CASSQAFGRSTDTQYF. The CDR3, as DNA: TGCGCCAGCAGCCAAGCATTCGGGCGGAGCACAGATACGCAGTATTTT.

This clonotype was observed a handful of times. V is TRBV18 and J is TRBJ1-1; possible D gene TRBD1, 5 bases. The CDR3 is 16 amino acids. Trimming removed 1 base from V and 2 bases from J, with 14 bases in between. Germline values: CDR1 KGHSH, CDR2 LQKENI. CDR3 bases: TGTGCCAGCTCACCACAGGGGATCCTGAGCAACACTGAAGCTTTCTTT. It specifies CASSPQGILSNTEAFF. Full variable domain (outside the CDR3, taken from reference TRBV18 and TRBJ1-1): NAGVMQNPRHLVRRRGQEARLRCSPMKGHSHVYWYRQLPEEGLKFMVYLQKENIIDESGMPKERFSAEFPKEGPSILRIQQVVRGDSAAYFCASSPQGILSNTEAFFGQGTRLTVV.

This clonotype has more than one count but fewer than ten. The rearrangement joins TRBV29-1 to TRBJ2-4; 7 bases agree with TRBD1. This CDR3 region has 13 residues. In germline, CDR1 is SQVTM, CDR2 ANQGSEA. V lost 4 bases, J lost 8 bases, and 8 bases stayed unmatched. The CDR3 loop reads CSVGHRGLDIQYF. Here the CDR3 DNA reads TGCAGCGTTGGACACAGGGGTCTGGACATTCAGTACTTC.

The V call is TRBV5-1, the J call TRBJ2-3; tentatively, D is TRBD1 (11 bases). V was cut by 3 bases and J by 2 bases, with 37 bases left in between. The CDR3 is 23 amino acids. CDR1 is SGHRS and CDR2 is YFSETQ in the germline V gene. CDR3 nucleotides: TGCGCCAGCAGCTCGACTGATTCTCCCGGGACAGGGGGACTAGCGTACCTCACAGATACGCAGTATTTT. The encoded protein is CASSSTDSPGTGGLAYLTDTQYF.

This clonotype has a handful of counts. V usage is TRBV29-1 and J usage is TRBJ1-6; D unresolved. The CDR3 totals 13 residues. V was cut by 6 bases and J by 5 bases, with 11 bases left in between. From germline, CDR1 is SQVTM and CDR2 ANQGSEA. The CDR3 here is CSVGPGNNSPLHF. As DNA, the CDR3 is TGCAGCGTCGGACCGGGTAATAATTCACCCCTCCACTTT.

The CDR3 loop is CASSSRGPGYTF. CDR3 sequence (DNA): TGTGCCAGCAGTTCACGAGGGCCAGGCTACACCTTC. The V gene is TRBV12-3 or TRBV12-4, the J gene TRBJ1-2; the D is unclear. The V gene lost 4 bases and the J gene lost 8 bases, with 11 bases spanning the gap. The CDR3 consists of 12 residues.

This clonotype was seen a few times. CDR3 sequence: CASSLARAGGYSSYEQYF. Written as DNA, the CDR3 is TGCGCCAGCAGCTTGGCCCGAGCGGGGGGGTATAGCTCCTACGAGCAGTACTTC. The chain carries TRBV5-1 and TRBJ2-7, with TRBD2 matching 10 bases. Unmatched junction bases numbered 9, after V lost 0 bases and J lost 0 bases. The CDR3 loop spans 18 amino acids. Germline CDR1 SGHRS, CDR2 YFSETQ.

This clonotype has just a few counts. The junction does not match germline at one end; this may be a read error. This sequence joins TRBV4-2 and TRBJ2-1; the D gene is possibly TRBD2 (6 bases). The CDR3 sequence is 15 residues long. Per the germline V gene, CDR1 is LGHNA and CDR2 is YNFKEQ. This CDR3 reads CASSQDLASGRLYSF. The CDR3 bases are TGTGCCAGCAGCCAAGATTTGGCTAGTGGGAGGCTATATTCCTTC.

This clonotype has at least ten counts. The genes are TRBV5-1 and TRBJ2-1; D unresolved. Germline V CDR1 and CDR2: SGHRS, YFSETQ. This CDR3 contains 15 residues. With 4 bases removed from V and 1 base from J, the gap between germline ends came to 12 bases. CDR3 nucleotides: TGCGCCAGCAGCGCGGTAGGAGAATCCTACAATGAGCAGTTCTTC. Translation gives CASSAVGESYNEQFF.

This chain uses TRBV4-1 with TRBJ1-4, with 9 bases that match TRBD1. The ends lost 2 bases at V and 8 bases at J; junction bases unmatched: 6. CDR3 length: 15 residues. CDR1 is MGHRA and CDR2 is YSYEKL in the germline V gene. CDR3 loop: CASSQSGTGKEKLFF. The DNA for the CDR3 is TGCGCCAGCAGCCAATCCGGGACAGGGAAGGAAAAACTGTTTTTT.

The CDR3 bases are TGTGCCAGCAGCTTTGGGCTCGAAGAAGATGAGCAGTTCTTC. This sequence encodes CASSFGLEEDEQFF. The chain employs TRBV7-2 and TRBJ2-7; D not resolved. The last part of the DNA fits TRBJ2-1 better; the J call may be wrong. Looked up from germline, CDR1 is SGHTA and CDR2 is FQGNSA. This CDR3 contains 14 residues.

The chain is built from TRBV19 and TRBJ1-2; TRBD1 agrees at 10 bases. The CDR3 sequence is 13 residues long. Germline V CDR1 and CDR2: LNHDA, SQIVND (reference sequence). V was pared by 6 bases and J by 6 bases, with 4 bases of the junction left unmatched. DNA of the CDR3: TGTGCCAGTAGGGACAGGGGGTCGGATGGCTACACCTTC. Its translation is CASRDRGSDGYTF.

This clonotype was seen only a few times. This rearrangement joins TRBV5-1 to TRBJ1-5; D is uncertain. V dropped 5 bases and J dropped 0 bases, with 9 bases sitting between them. The CDR3 runs to 14 residues. CDR1 is SGHRS and CDR2 is YFSETQ in the germline V gene. The CDR3 loop reads CASRAQYSNQPQHF. The CDR3 bases are TGCGCCAGCAGAGCGCAGTATAGCAATCAGCCCCAGCATTTT.

This chain connects TRBV4-1 to TRBJ2-5; possibly TRBD1 for D (6 bases). V lost 1 base and J 1 base, leaving 13 bases between the germline ends. The CDR3 length is 16 residues. Germline V gene sequence: CDR1 MGHRA, CDR2 YSYEKL. CDR3 in DNA: TGCGCCAGCAGCCAAGGAGGGGGTACTTCCCAAGAGACCCAGTACTTC. The encoded protein is CASSQGGGTSQETQYF.

This clonotype was counted at least ten times. The chain uses TRBV7-9 and TRBJ1-2; 8 bases agree with TRBD1. The germline V gene encodes CDR1 SEHNR and CDR2 FQNEAQ (reference sequence). This CDR3 comprises 16 residues. The V gene end was trimmed by 4 bases and the J gene end by 2 bases; junction bases not matched to a gene: 9. The CDR3 reads CASSSPTGTGNYGYTF. The CDR3 DNA sequence: TGTGCCAGCAGCTCCCCCACCGGGACAGGAAACTATGGCTACACCTTC.

The CDR3 is CASSSAGGTEQFF. In DNA form, the CDR3 reads TGTGCCAGCAGCTCCGCCGGGGGTACTGAGCAGTTCTTC. This chain joins TRBV7-7 and TRBJ2-1, with a tentative D call TRBD2 (6 bases). This CDR3 has 13 amino acids. Germline values: CDR1 SSHAT, CDR2 FNYEAQ (reference sequence). The germline V and J ends were trimmed by 4 bases and 9 bases, with 13 bases remaining between them.

This clonotype was counted between two and nine times. The V call is TRBV5-1, the J call TRBJ2-3; D not certain. Germline V gene lookup returns CDR1 SGHRS and CDR2 YFSETQ. V lost 3 bases, J lost 13 bases, and 21 bases lay in between. CDR3 length: 14 residues. The DNA for the CDR3 is TGCGCCAGCAGCTCTCAATCTACTCACCCTGTCAAGTATTTT. Amino acids: CASSSQSTHPVKYF.

V usage is TRBV24-1 and J usage is TRBJ2-5; D possibly corresponds to TRBD2 (6 bases). The DNA end is more similar to TRBJ2-1, so the J call may be wrong. The CDR3 length is 15 residues. The V gene's germline CDR1 is KGHDR and CDR2 SFDVKD. The CDR3 nucleotides are TGTGCCACCAGTGAGACGGGAGTAGCATCCAATGAGCAGTTCTTC. It encodes CATSETGVASNEQFF.

The gene calls are TRBV18 and TRBJ2-5; D remains unclear. This CDR3 comprises 14 residues. CDR1 is KGHSH, CDR2 LQKENI, per germline. V shed 3 bases and J shed 0 bases, with 8 bases lying between them. CDR3 coding DNA: TGTGCCAGCTCACCCAAATCGTACCAAGAGACCCAGTACTTC. This codes for CASSPKSYQETQYF. The full variable domain, with the rest looked up from reference TRBV18 and TRBJ2-5, is NAGVMQNPRHLVRRRGQEARLRCSPMKGHSHVYWYRQLPEEGLKFMVYLQKENIIDESGMPKERFSAEFPKEGPSILRIQQVVRGDSAAYFCASSPKSYQETQYFGPGTRLLVL.

This clonotype has a handful of counts. This chain links TRBV6-1 with TRBJ2-4, with 10 bases that match TRBD2. CDR3 length: 14 residues. Germline V gives CDR1 MNHNS, CDR2 SASEGT. The V gene end was trimmed by 3 bases and the J gene end by 12 bases; junction bases not matched to a gene: 8. The CDR3 DNA is TGTGCCAGCAGTGATTTACTAGCGGGAACGGCTCAGTACTTC. Protein: CASSDLLAGTAQYF.

This clonotype came up a few times. The genes are TRBV6-2 or TRBV6-3 and TRBJ2-7, with 8 positions matching TRBD2. The CDR3 runs to 13 residues. Unmatched junction bases numbered 6, after V lost 6 bases and J lost 5 bases. Looked up from germline, CDR1 is MNHEY and CDR2 is SVGEGT. CDR3: CASSRTSWDEQYV. Written as DNA, the CDR3 is TGTGCCAGCAGCCGGACTAGCTGGGACGAGCAGTACGTC.

To note about this clonotype: This sequence may be a read error, since a much larger clone differs from it by one base. J is TRBJ2-5 and V is TRBV29-1; D unclear. The CDR3 loop spans 12 amino acids. Per the germline V gene, CDR1 is SQVTM and CDR2 is ANQGSEA. Trimming removed 4 bases from V and 2 bases from J, with 8 bases in between. The CDR3 sequence: CSVVDGQETQYF. CDR3 nucleotides: TGCAGCGTTGTCGACGGGCAAGAGACCCAGTACTTC.

The chain recombines TRBV6-5 with TRBJ2-5; D is unresolved. The CDR3 loop spans 13 amino acids. CDR1 is MNHEY, CDR2 SVGAGI, per germline. V was clipped by 3 bases and J by 6 bases, with 11 bases between them. In DNA form, the CDR3 reads TGTGCCAGCAGTTATGGTGGCCTAAAGACCCAGTACTTC. It yields the protein CASSYGGLKTQYF.

The V and J genes are TRBV7-8 and TRBJ2-5; 13 bases are shared with TRBD2. The germline gives CDR1 SGHVS, CDR2 FQNEAQ. Trimming cost V 4 bases and J 5 bases; bases outside gene matches: 7. The CDR3 consists of 16 residues. This CDR3 reads CASSSRTSGSGETQYF. Here the CDR3 DNA reads TGTGCCAGCAGCTCACGGACTAGCGGGAGTGGGGAGACCCAGTACTTC.

The CDR3 coding sequence is TGTGCCAGCAGTGGGGGGAAAACCAGCAATCAGCCCCAGCATTTT. This sequence encodes CASSGGKTSNQPQHF. The chain employs TRBV2 and TRBJ1-5, with D possibly being TRBD1 (5 bases). The V gene's germline CDR1 is SNHLY and CDR2 FYNNEI. The length of the CDR3 is 15 residues. The ends were cut back, 4 bases at V and 1 base at J, with 11 bases in the middle.

This clonotype was seen many times. This chain links TRBV5-1 with TRBJ1-2; D may be TRBD1 (6 bases). Germline CDR1 is SGHRS and CDR2 is YFSETQ. The CDR3 has 20 residues. Deletions cut 0 bases from V and 2 bases from J, with 26 bases between. The CDR3 sequence is CASSLGLDRRKEDGNYGYTF. In DNA, the CDR3 is TGCGCCAGCAGCTTGGGACTCGACAGGAGAAAAGAAGACGGGAACTATGGCTACACCTTC.